The rows below give T cell receptor beta chains drawn from one sample of a study of monozygotic twins with inflammatory bowel disease. TCRdb reworked the 5' RACE reads into one entry per CDR3 protein, no DNA. This sample's table has some 150,000 distinct CDR3 sequences. The source material was blood. Receptor source: a human donor with ulcerative colitis or Crohn's disease, or a healthy co-twin of an affected twin (not recorded which). Both conserved end residues are part of each CDR3. Each record gives: V gene, J gene, CDR3 protein.

TRBV20-1	TRBJ2-1	CSASRLAGDKFF
TRBV20-1	TRBJ2-3	CSASVQDPTQYF
TRBV12-3/TRBV12-4	TRBJ2-5	CASSFRRQETQYF
TRBV7-9	TRBJ2-3	CASSFLTSGTDTQYF
TRBV11-2	TRBJ2-3	CASSLAGDRVEADTQYF
TRBV12-3/TRBV12-4	TRBJ2-1	CASSLRNGGGSNEQFF
TRBV28	TRBJ2-5	CASSFQSGGGETQYF
TRBV4-1	TRBJ2-5	CASSATTSGQETQYF
TRBV7-6	TRBJ1-1	CASSPFLSEAFF
TRBV20-1	TRBJ2-7	CSARVTGSYEQYF
TRBV10-3	TRBJ1-2	CAISGKGEYGYTF
TRBV7-9	TRBJ1-4	CASSPQSTNEKLFF
TRBV15	TRBJ2-2	CATSGLPGGTGELFF
TRBV20-1	TRBJ2-7	CSAGEASGYSYEQYF
TRBV18	TRBJ2-1	CASSPRTGDEQFF
TRBV5-1	TRBJ2-3	CASSLGSFTDTQYF
TRBV6-2/TRBV6-3	TRBJ2-2	CASSYSQTGELFF
TRBV5-6	TRBJ2-1	CASSWNNEQFF
TRBV10-3	TRBJ2-7	CAINKGIDSYEQYF
TRBV13	TRBJ1-5	CASSYQGRNQPQHF
TRBV27	TRBJ1-2	CASSANIGYDGYTF
TRBV7-8	TRBJ1-2	CASSLGQGTGGYTF
TRBV20-1	TRBJ1-1	CSARDGTASGEAFF
TRBV4-3	TRBJ1-2	CASSQDRTLGGYTF
TRBV28	TRBJ2-3	CASSLAGETDTQYF
TRBV5-6	TRBJ1-3	CASSIRDGSGNTIYF
TRBV20-1	TRBJ1-6	CSARRSFNSPLHF
TRBV18	TRBJ1-4	CASSPGFDRINEKLFF
TRBV7-2	TRBJ2-4	CASSLVSTIAKNIQYF